This T cell receptor beta chain originates from a study of shared clonotypes between healthy human individuals. Generated by immunoSEQ multiplex PCR, the TCRdb table keeps only in-frame clones and is missing some. The sample has about half a million clones; approximately 71% are singletons. On this clone itself: Other DNA sequences in the sample encode the same CDR3.

The germline gives CDR1 SQVTM, CDR2 ANQGSEA. The CDR3 is 13 amino acids. V shed 3 bases and J shed 2 bases, with 7 bases lying between them. The sequenced sample was PBMCs. V usage is TRBV29-1 and J usage is TRBJ2-2, with D hard to call. This TCR derives from a woman aged 40 to 50 in good health. Some clones in this sample may be carry-over from other donors' samples. CDR3 amino acids: CSVDRANTGELFF. In DNA form, the CDR3 reads TGCAGCGTTGATAGAGCAAACACCGGGGAGCTGTTTTTT.